The 11 T cell receptor beta chains listed next were all sequenced from one sample in a study of glioma-infiltrating T cells after dendritic cell vaccination. Sequencing was performed with immunoSEQ multiplex PCR; in TCRdb, only in-frame clones are kept and a portion is missing. Of about 82,000 clones listed, roughly four fifths are singletons. Specified time point: after dendritic cell vaccination, including at tumor progression/relapse. The sample in question was blood, obtained after dendritic cell vaccination. The source is a human donor with glioblastoma.

The rearrangement uses TRBV18 and TRBJ1-1, with a tentative D call TRBD1 (5 bases). This CDR3 has 15 residues. Trimming cost V 0 bases and J 8 bases, with 16 bases left between them. Germline V gene data show CDR1 as KGHSH and CDR2 as LQKENI. The CDR3, as DNA: TGTGCCAGCTCACCACCGGGTCGGGGGGTAGAGGAAGCTTTCTTT. Translating gives CASSPPGRGVEEAFF.

This chain uses TRBV28 with TRBJ1-1; the match to TRBD1 covers 9 bases. With V trimmed by 7 bases and J by 3 bases, 6 bases remained unmatched. The CDR3 consists of 14 residues. Germline CDR1 and CDR2: MDHEN and SYDVKM. The DNA for the CDR3 is TGTGCCAGCACGACAGGGGGGGAGGACACTGAAGCTTTCTTT. Amino acid sequence: CASTTGGEDTEAFF.

This clone was seen only once. This CDR3 is CSLGGITEAFF. The CDR3 bases are TGCAGCTTAGGAGGAATCACTGAAGCTTTCTTT. The chain employs TRBV29-1 and TRBJ1-1; D unresolved. Trimming left V 8 bases short and J 4 bases short, with 11 bases between. Per the germline V gene, CDR1 is SQVTM and CDR2 is ANQGSEA. This CDR3 is 11 amino acids long.

V usage is TRBV6-5 and J usage is TRBJ2-7; maybe TRBD2 (7 bases). V was pared by 0 bases and J by 0 bases, with 9 bases between. Germline V gene data show CDR1 as MNHEY and CDR2 as SVGAGI. This CDR3 has 15 amino acids. This chain's CDR3 is CASSYSRGGSYEQYF. The CDR3 DNA is TGTGCCAGCAGTTACTCGAGGGGGGGCTCCTACGAGCAGTACTTC.

The chain carries TRBV27 and TRBJ1-1, with D possibly being TRBD1 (5 bases). CDR3 length equals 14 residues. Per germline, CDR1 MNHEY and CDR2 SMNVEV (reference sequence). The V end was cut by 0 bases, the J end by 6 bases, with 11 bases between. For the CDR3, the DNA is TGTGCCAGCAGTTTATCCGGGGGAAAAGCTGAAGCTTTCTTT. It yields the protein CASSLSGGKAEAFF.

This clone has only a few counts. V is TRBV5-4 and J is TRBJ2-3; a weak D match, TRBD2 (6 bases). The V gene lost 3 bases and the J gene lost 2 bases, with 16 bases spanning the gap. The CDR3 has 16 amino acids. Looked up from germline, CDR1 is SGHNT and CDR2 is YYREEE (reference sequence). Written as DNA, the CDR3 is TGTGCCAGCAGCTCTGAACTAGCTCGAGCCACAGATACGCAGTATTTT. Translating it yields CASSSELARATDTQYF.

V is TRBV14 and J is TRBJ1-1; D is undetermined. V lost 4 bases, J lost 3 bases, and 15 bases lay in between. The CDR3 totals 15 residues. The germline CDR1 and CDR2 sequences are SGHDN and FVKESK. The CDR3 coding sequence is TGTGCCAGCAGCCCGACTCCTGCTGGATACACTGAAGCTTTCTTT. Its translation: CASSPTPAGYTEAFF.

CDR3 DNA: TGTGCCAGCAGTTTGATGAGAGGGGGCACTGAAGCTTTCTTT. Amino acids: CASSLMRGGTEAFF. J is TRBJ1-1 and V is TRBV27, with D perhaps matching TRBD1 (6 bases). The germline V gene encodes CDR1 MNHEY and CDR2 SMNVEV (reference sequence). Between the trimmed V and J ends, which lost 3 bases and 4 bases, there was a span of 12 bases. CDR3 size: 14 residues.

The CDR3 DNA reads TGTGCCAGCAGTTACTCGACGCCCTCAGGGGCCGGGGAGCTGTTTTTT. Its protein is CASSYSTPSGAGELFF. This rearrangement joins TRBV6-5 to TRBJ2-2; D possibly corresponds to TRBD1 (6 bases). Trimming cost V 0 bases and J 6 bases, with 14 bases left between them. CDR1 is MNHEY, CDR2 SVGAGI, per germline. The CDR3 has 16 residues.

The chain has TRBV6-1 and TRBJ2-1; D possibly corresponds to TRBD1 (5 bases). The CDR3 extends over 15 amino acids. The germline V gene has CDR1 MNHNS and CDR2 SASEGT. V was clipped by 4 bases and J by 2 bases, with 12 bases between them. The CDR3 is CASSGPGRAYNEQFF. DNA for the CDR3: TGTGCCAGCAGTGGACCAGGCAGGGCCTACAATGAGCAGTTCTTC.

The gene calls are TRBV5-6 and TRBJ1-2; 10 bases map to TRBD1. The V gene's germline CDR1 is SGHDT and CDR2 YYEEEE. The length of the CDR3 is 13 residues. Trimming at V came to 4 bases and at J to 8 bases, leaving 5 bases not matched to a gene. The CDR3, as DNA: TGTGCCAGCAGCCTGGGACAGGGGAAGGGCTACACCTTC. Its translation: CASSLGQGKGYTF. The full variable domain, rest sourced from reference TRBV5-6 and TRBJ1-2, is DAGVTQSPTHLIKTRGQQVTLRCSPKSGHDTVSWYQQALGQGPQFIFQYYEEEERQRGNFPDRFSGHQFPNYSSELNVNALLLGDSALYLCASSLGQGKGYTFGSGTRLTVV.